This T cell receptor (beta chain) came from a study of prognosis after radiotherapy for stage I lung cancer. Looking at the study overall: There were more than eleven patients with newly diagnosed primary stage I lung tumors and about five patients with oligometastatic NSCLC after surgical resection of the primary tumor. Each non-small cell lung cancer patient was deemed medically inoperable.

A word on this clonotype: Its antigen is as yet unknown.

Study-wide results and limits: The number of unique TCR clones went down after stereotactic body radiation therapy, with a median of about 10,000 versus 6,900.

The genomic DNA TCR beta CDR3 region underwent two rounds of multiplex PCR. Specific primers for each TRBV and TRBJ gene were what first-round PCR used. MiXCR was run by TCRdb on the multiplex PCR reads, yielding one entry per CDR3 protein. Seen here are 15,000 or so distinct CDR3 sequences, approximately 55% observed once, and the top ten hold 38%. Germline V gene lookup returns CDR1 MNHEY and CDR2 SVGAGI. Trimming stripped 2 bases from V and 4 bases from J, with 6 bases between. The length of the CDR3 is 13 residues. The receptor's source is a donor aged 50 or older with non-small cell lung cancer. This rearrangement joins TRBV6-5 to TRBJ1-5, with D tentatively TRBD1 (5 bases). Sequenced here: PBMCs, sampled before or after stereotactic body radiation therapy (not recorded which). Here the CDR3 reads CASSYEGNQPQHF. The CDR3 DNA follows: TGTGCCAGCAGTTACGAGGGGAATCAGCCCCAGCATTTT.